This note documents a single T cell receptor (beta chain) sequence. The PCR was carried out with 60 Vbeta primers and 13 Jbeta primers. TCRdb's table, derived via immunoSEQ multiplex PCR, lists solely in-frame clones and lacks some. This sample has some 130,000 clones, with around two thirds found just once. The data originate from a study of cytomegalovirus exposure and HLA in healthy donors. CDR3 size: 14 residues. The germline V gene has CDR1 SGDLS and CDR2 YYNGEE. The clonotype comes from a human donor in good health. What was sequenced was PBMCs. This chain links TRBV9 with TRBJ2-5, with TRBD1 as a possible D gene (6 bases). The J call may not be correct, given that the DNA end is closer to TRBJ2-7. This CDR3 is CASSVAQGRYEQYF. The CDR3 DNA is TGTGCCAGCAGCGTTGCACAGGGAAGATACGAGCAGTACTTC.